The following is a TCR beta chain sequence with its context. The data were taken from a study of blood T cell repertoires in COVID-19. Looking at the study overall: Acute and convalescent COVID-19 samples came from the United States, Italy and Spain. T cells, B-cell-depleted T cells, or PBMCs provided the cDNA or gDNA that served as material.

Sequenced by immunoSEQ multiplex PCR; TCRdb stores in-frame clones only, minus some. The table has around 400,000 clones, roughly 86% seen once. V gave up 7 bases and J gave up 10 bases, with 19 bases separating them. CDR1 is MNHEY and CDR2 is SVGAGI in the germline V gene. The CDR3 sequence is 14 residues long. Those enrolled in Seattle joined during active infection and were followed longitudinally afterward. Material: peripheral blood. This sequence originates from a woman in her sixties with COVID-19, enrolled during active disease. This sequence joins TRBV6-5 and TRBJ1-4; D is unresolved. The CDR3 region has the DNA TGTGCCAGCACCATGACGACTCCCAGCGGAAAACTGTTTTTT. This translates into CASTMTTPSGKLFF.